This T cell receptor (beta chain) is from a study of blood T cell repertoires in COVID-19. Generated by immunoSEQ multiplex PCR, the TCRdb table keeps only in-frame clones and is missing some. The sample has 400,000 to 550,000 clones, more than 85% seen once. The sequenced material came from peripheral blood. This TCR was recovered from a woman aged 25-40 years with acute or convalescent COVID-19.

In DNA, the CDR3 is TGCGCCAGCAGTTTAGCGGGGGGGAGAGATACGCAGTATTTT. It yields the protein CASSLAGGRDTQYF. This chain connects TRBV5-1 to TRBJ2-3, with TRBD2 matching 11 bases. The germline gives CDR1 SGHRS, CDR2 YFSETQ. CDR3 length: 14 residues. J gave up 5 bases and V 5 bases, and 4 bases lay outside the gene matches.